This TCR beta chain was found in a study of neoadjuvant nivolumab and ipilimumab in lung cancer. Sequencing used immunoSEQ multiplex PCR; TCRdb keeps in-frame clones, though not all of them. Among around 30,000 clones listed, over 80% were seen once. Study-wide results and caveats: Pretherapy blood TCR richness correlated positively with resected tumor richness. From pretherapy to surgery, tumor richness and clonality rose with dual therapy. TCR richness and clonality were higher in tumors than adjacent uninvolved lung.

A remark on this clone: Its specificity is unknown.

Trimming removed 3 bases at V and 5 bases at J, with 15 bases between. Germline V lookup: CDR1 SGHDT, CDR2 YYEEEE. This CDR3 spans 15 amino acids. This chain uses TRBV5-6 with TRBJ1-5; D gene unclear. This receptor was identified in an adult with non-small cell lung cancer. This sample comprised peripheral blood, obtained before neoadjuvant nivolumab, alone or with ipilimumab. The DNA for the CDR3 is TGTGCCAGCAGCTCGCTCGGGGAGAGGGATCAGCCCCAGCATTTT. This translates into CASSSLGERDQPQHF.